A single TCR beta chain is shown here with its context. The antigen is not known. The V gene lost 5 bases and the J gene lost 4 bases, with 12 bases spanning the gap. CDR3 length: 13 residues. CDR1 is SGHNT, CDR2 YYREEE, per germline (reference sequence). Genomic DNA per cell subset filled all wells of several immunoSEQ plates. The assay was immunoSEQ multiplex PCR, and TCRdb's table has in-frame clones only and misses some. The sample records around 2,000,000 clones, about 93% being singletons. The data were taken from a study of shared clonotypes between healthy human individuals. General study findings and limits: Clonotype sharing among donors was expected to depend on sequencing depth.

Terminally differentiated effector memory CD45RA+ cells were excluded by CCR7 positive selection of CD45RO-negative cells. The sequence came from a man younger than 35 in good health. Some clones in this sample may be carry-over from other donors' samples. Material for sequencing was naive CD8+ T cells from PBMCs. V gene TRBV5-4 combines with J gene TRBJ1-2, with D uncertain. In DNA form, the CDR3 reads TGTGCCAGCAGGTCCCCGGGGTCCTATGGCTACACCTTC. Protein: CASRSPGSYGYTF.